The 32 T cell receptor beta chains below were found in one sample sequenced in a study of T cell repertoires in cytomegalovirus infection. TCRdb passed the reads through MiXCR, listing each CDR3 protein once. The sample records about 450,000 distinct CDR3 sequences, roughly 30% being singletons. Sample: PBMCs. These receptors all come from a human donor in good health (CMV status not recorded). Some clones in this sample may be carry-over from other donors' samples.

This sequence joins TRBV7-2 and TRBJ2-7; 9 bases match TRBD2. J gave up 2 bases and V 3 bases, and 5 bases lay outside the gene matches. This CDR3 comprises 15 residues. The V gene's germline CDR1 is SGHTA and CDR2 FQGNSA. The CDR3, as DNA: TGTGCCAGCAGCTTGGCCGCGGGGGGGCCCTACGAGCAGTACTTC. Translation: CASSLAAGGPYEQYF.

The chain carries TRBV4-1 and TRBJ1-2; D is perhaps TRBD1 (5 bases). V shed 1 base and J shed 7 bases, with 13 bases lying between them. Germline assignment: CDR1 MGHRA and CDR2 YSYEKL. The CDR3 is made up of 14 amino acids. CDR3 nucleotide sequence: TGCGCCAGCAGCCAAGTAGGGACCGAGGGTGGCTACACCTTC. It specifies CASSQVGTEGGYTF.

This clonotype was found a few times. The CDR3 region has the DNA TGCGCCAGCAGTGCCGGGACAGGGGTTGAAGCTTTCTTT. Translating gives CASSAGTGVEAFF. V usage is TRBV10-1 and J usage is TRBJ1-1, with TRBD1 identical over 10 bases. Trimming took 4 bases from V and 7 from J; bases not matched to a gene: 3. The CDR3 length is 13 residues. Germline V lookup: CDR1 WNHNN, CDR2 SYGVQD (reference sequence).

The V and J genes are TRBV29-1 and TRBJ2-1; 8 bases are a match to TRBD2. Germline V CDR1 and CDR2: SQVTM, ANQGSEA. The CDR3 covers 14 residues. With V trimmed by 3 bases and J by 4 bases, 5 bases remained unmatched. CDR3 sequence reads: CSVDSSGMYNEQFF. DNA of the CDR3: TGCAGCGTTGACAGTAGCGGGATGTACAATGAGCAGTTCTTC.

In its sample, this clonotype was seen many times. The V gene is TRBV11-2, the J gene TRBJ1-5; D not certain. This CDR3 is built from 13 residues. The germline V gene has CDR1 SGHAT and CDR2 FQNNGV. The germline V and J ends were trimmed by 4 bases and 4 bases, with 8 bases remaining between them. The CDR3 nucleotides read TGTGCCAGCAGCTCACAGAGGAATCAGCCCCAGCATTTT. Protein: CASSSQRNQPQHF.

This clonotype appeared a few times. The chain is built from TRBV18 and TRBJ1-3; TRBD1 agrees at 9 bases. The V gene end was trimmed by 2 bases and the J gene end by 0 bases; junction bases not matched to a gene: 5. Germline V gene lookup returns CDR1 KGHSH and CDR2 LQKENI. The CDR3 is 17 residues long. CDR3 in DNA: TGTGCCAGCTCACCATGGACAGGGGCTGTCTCTGGAAACACCATATATTTT. Translating gives CASSPWTGAVSGNTIYF.

V is TRBV25-1 and J is TRBJ1-4; D uncertain. Trimming pared 2 bases from V and 2 bases from J, leaving 9 bases between. This CDR3 is built from 15 residues. The germline gives CDR1 MGHDK, CDR2 SYGVNS. CDR3 in amino acids: CASSELGQTNEKLFF. CDR3 DNA sequence: TGTGCCAGCAGTGAACTAGGGCAGACTAATGAAAAACTGTTTTTT.

This clonotype has ten or more counts. This chain joins TRBV7-6 and TRBJ1-3; D is unclear. V lost 1 base to trimming and J lost 3 bases, with 4 bases between them. The CDR3 covers 13 residues. CDR1 is SGHVS and CDR2 is FNYEAQ in the germline V gene. CDR3 sequence (DNA): TGTGCCAGCAGCTTAGACCTTGGAAACACCATATATTTT. This encodes CASSLDLGNTIYF.

This clonotype was detected only a few times. This chain links TRBV5-6 with TRBJ1-5, with D possibly being TRBD1 (6 bases). This CDR3 spans 16 amino acids. Per the germline V gene, CDR1 is SGHDT and CDR2 is YYEEEE. V gave up 4 bases and J gave up 6 bases, with 20 bases separating them. The CDR3 is CASSRGGSTGTQPQHF. The DNA for the CDR3 is TGTGCCAGCAGCCGGGGGGGCTCGACAGGAACTCAGCCCCAGCATTTT.

The V call is TRBV7-4, the J call TRBJ2-5, with 10 bases fitting TRBD1. With V trimmed by 4 bases and J by 5 bases, 4 bases remained unmatched. The CDR3 spans 14 residues. Germline V gives CDR1 SGHVT, CDR2 SQSDAQ. In DNA form, the CDR3 reads TGTGCCAGCAGCTCTGGGACAGGGGACGAGACCCAGTACTTC. Translating it yields CASSSGTGDETQYF.

V is TRBV6-5 and J is TRBJ1-2, with 10 bases identical to TRBD1. Per germline, CDR1 MNHEY and CDR2 SVGAGI. V lost 5 bases and J lost 6; bases outside the gene matches: 3. The CDR3 has 13 amino acids. The CDR3 nucleotides are TGTGCCAGCAGTGCAGACAGGGGGCATGGCTACACCTTC. It encodes CASSADRGHGYTF.

In its sample, this clonotype was seen a few times. The V call is TRBV5-1, the J call TRBJ1-1; no clear D. The V end was cut by 0 bases, the J end by 5 bases, with 8 bases between. This CDR3 contains 13 residues. The V gene's germline CDR1 is SGHRS and CDR2 YFSETQ. CDR3: CASSLGVLTEAFF. The CDR3 DNA reads as TGCGCCAGCAGCTTGGGGGTCTTGACTGAAGCTTTCTTT.

This clonotype appeared once. A junction boundary mismatches the germline segment, possibly from a read error. The chain couples TRBV5-1 to TRBJ2-1; the D call may be TRBD1 or TRBD2 (5 bases each). Germline V gene lookup returns CDR1 SGHRS and CDR2 YFSETQ. The CDR3 totals 13 residues. CDR3: CASSLEGTAFNDF. The CDR3 coding sequence is TGCGCCAGCAGCTTGGAGGGGACGGCCTTTAACGACTTC.

The rearrangement joins TRBV12-3 or TRBV12-4 to TRBJ1-1, with TRBD1 as a possible D gene (6 bases). V was shortened by 10 bases and J by 0 bases, with 15 bases between the two germline ends. The CDR3 sequence is 14 residues long. The CDR3 protein is CATLQGHMNTEAFF. For the CDR3, the DNA is TGTGCCACCTTACAGGGCCACATGAACACTGAAGCTTTCTTT.

There are a few counts of this clonotype. The chain is built from TRBV6-2 or TRBV6-3 and TRBJ1-6; D unresolved. The CDR3 is 13 residues long. Trimming removed 0 bases at V and 6 bases at J, with 3 bases between. CDR1 is MNHEY and CDR2 is SVGEGT in the germline V gene. CDR3 residues: CASSYSANSPLHF. The DNA of the CDR3 is TGTGCCAGCAGTTACTCGGCTAATTCACCCCTCCACTTT.

This clonotype was observed many times. V usage is TRBV7-2 and J usage is TRBJ2-3, with unresolved D. V was shortened by 5 bases and J by 6 bases, with 12 bases between the two germline ends. Germline V gene lookup returns CDR1 SGHTA and CDR2 FQGNSA. This CDR3 contains 13 residues. The CDR3 loop reads CASSVSPGDTQYF. In nucleotides, the CDR3 is TGTGCCAGCAGCGTCTCTCCCGGGGATACGCAGTATTTT.

This clonotype was seen at least ten times. This chain connects TRBV7-2 to TRBJ2-5, with 7 bases that match TRBD1. Trimming cost V 5 bases and J 2 bases; bases outside gene matches: 5. The CDR3 length is 14 residues. Germline loops: CDR1 SGHTA, CDR2 FQGNSA. Written as DNA, the CDR3 is TGTGCCAGCAGCCCCCGGGACAGACAAGAGACCCAGTACTTC. As protein: CASSPRDRQETQYF.

In DNA form, the CDR3 reads TGTGCCAGCAGTTTAATTGAAGGTCGGCAGAATCAGCCCCAGCATTTT. Its translation is CASSLIEGRQNQPQHF. V usage is TRBV28 and J usage is TRBJ1-5; D is unclear. Germline lookup yields CDR1 MDHEN and CDR2 SYDVKM. The CDR3 consists of 16 residues. V dropped 2 bases and J dropped 4 bases, with 15 bases sitting between them.

The rearrangement links TRBV7-8 to TRBJ2-2; a weak D match, TRBD1 (5 bases). Germline-derived CDR1 and CDR2 are SGHVS and FQNEAQ. This CDR3 comprises 16 residues. Trimming pared 5 bases from V and 2 bases from J, leaving 15 bases between. This CDR3 reads CASSVGLRGNTGELFF. CDR3 bases: TGTGCCAGCAGCGTGGGGCTGAGAGGTAACACCGGGGAGCTGTTTTTT.

This clonotype was found once. This rearrangement joins TRBV27 to TRBJ1-2; D not resolved. Germline loops: CDR1 MNHEY, CDR2 SMNVEV (reference sequence). Deletions cut 6 bases from V and 3 bases from J, with 8 bases between. This CDR3 region has 12 residues. The CDR3 coding sequence is TGTGCCAGCAGGTCCCCCTACTATGGCTACACCTTC. Protein: CASRSPYYGYTF.

CDR3 nucleotide sequence: TGTGCCAGCACACTTTGGACCGTTGATCAGCCCCAGCATTTT. Protein sequence: CASTLWTVDQPQHF. This chain links TRBV2 with TRBJ1-5, with D unclear. CDR3 length: 14 amino acids. The V and J ends lost 7 bases and 5 bases respectively, with 15 bases between them. Looked up from germline, CDR1 is SNHLY and CDR2 is FYNNEI.

A remark on this clonotype: This could be a read error, since a much larger clone is one nucleotide away. In this CDR3 the conserved last residue, phenylalanine or tryptophan, is missing, so a read error is likely. The chain is built from TRBV6-8 and TRBJ1-5, with TRBD1 identical over 7 bases. The trim removed 8 bases at V and 1 base at J, leaving 11 bases unmatched. The V gene's germline CDR1 is MNHGY and CDR2 SAAAGT. The CDR3 runs 16 residues. This chain's CDR3 is CASGRDRGRSNQPQHL. As DNA, the CDR3 is TGTGCCAGCGGACGGGACAGAGGGAGAAGCAATCAGCCCCAGCATTTA.

As to this clonotype: Germline and junction disagree at one end, which may indicate a read error. This chain connects TRBV4-3 to TRBJ1-4; 9 bases align to TRBD1. Germline V gene data show CDR1 as LGHNA and CDR2 as YSLEER. The CDR3 runs to 15 residues. The CDR3 spells CDSSQNRGRGEKLFF. CDR3 DNA sequence: TGCGACAGCAGCCAAAACAGGGGGCGCGGTGAAAAACTGTTTTTT.

J is TRBJ1-6 and V is TRBV9; no clear D. The V gene's germline CDR1 is SGDLS and CDR2 YYNGEE. With 3 bases removed from V and 3 bases from J, the gap between germline ends came to 13 bases. The CDR3 is 16 residues long. The chain's CDR3 is CASSAGRELYNSPLHF. DNA for the CDR3: TGTGCCAGCAGCGCCGGGAGGGAACTCTATAATTCACCCCTCCACTTT.

The rearrangement uses TRBV6-1 and TRBJ1-5; 10 bases are a match to TRBD1. The CDR3 extends over 14 amino acids. The junction had 4 bases not matched to a gene; V was cut back by 7 bases and J by 4 bases. Germline lookup yields CDR1 MNHNS and CDR2 SASEGT. In nucleotides, the CDR3 is TGTGCCAGCACCCGGGACAGGGGTAATCAGCCCCAGCATTTT. It translates to CASTRDRGNQPQHF.

The table lists this clonotype with a count of one. The chain combines TRBV19 with TRBJ1-5; 7 bases fit TRBD1. This CDR3 contains 17 residues. The junction had 10 bases not matched to a gene; V was cut back by 4 bases and J by 1 base. Germline lookup yields CDR1 LNHDA and CDR2 SQIVND (reference sequence). The CDR3 sequence: CASSKPSDRMSNQPQHF. CDR3 nucleotide sequence: TGTGCCAGTAGTAAGCCCTCGGACAGGATGAGCAATCAGCCCCAGCATTTT.

The rearrangement joins TRBV5-4 to TRBJ2-1; possibly TRBD2 for D (6 bases). The CDR3 sequence is 12 residues long. V lost 5 bases, J lost 8 bases, and 11 bases lay in between. Germline lookup yields CDR1 SGHNT and CDR2 YYREEE (reference sequence). The CDR3 spells CASRGGGDEQFF. CDR3 nucleotides: TGTGCCAGCAGGGGGGGAGGAGATGAGCAGTTCTTC.

The table lists this clonotype with a few counts. The chain's CDR3 is CASSSLIDGAFF. The CDR3 coding sequence is TGTGCCAGCAGCTCGCTGATAGATGGGGCTTTCTTT. The chain carries TRBV5-6 and TRBJ1-1; no reliable D call. The CDR3 has 12 residues. Germline values: CDR1 SGHDT, CDR2 YYEEEE. V gave up 3 bases and J gave up 11 bases, with 14 bases separating them.

This clonotype was picked up many times. The chain couples TRBV6-1 to TRBJ1-6; 7 bases are shared with TRBD1. The CDR3 totals 18 residues. Per the germline V gene, CDR1 is MNHNS and CDR2 is SASEGT. V lost 7 bases to trimming and J lost 8 bases; unmatched junction nucleotides: 20. The CDR3 nucleotides are TGTGCCAGCACCCTGAACCCCCTCAAGACAGGGACTTATTCACCCCTCCACTTT. Residues: CASTLNPLKTGTYSPLHF.

This clonotype was found once. This rearrangement joins TRBV9 to TRBJ2-2; TRBD2 aligns across 9 bases. The CDR3 runs to 15 residues. Germline CDR1 SGDLS, CDR2 YYNGEE. V was clipped by 0 bases and J by 5 bases; unmatched bases: 2. This chain's CDR3 is CASSVGGGGTGELFF. The CDR3 DNA reads TGTGCCAGCAGCGTAGGCGGGGGGGGAACCGGGGAGCTGTTTTTT.

The gene calls are TRBV20-1 and TRBJ2-3, with D tentatively TRBD1 (6 bases). Germline loops: CDR1 DFQATT, CDR2 SNEGSKA (reference sequence). The CDR3 runs 13 residues. Trimming took off 0 bases at V and 7 bases at J, with 11 bases between the two ends. In nucleotides, the CDR3 is TGCAGTGCTAGAGATGGGACACGAAATACGCAGTATTTT. It codes for CSARDGTRNTQYF.

This clonotype came up many times. Sequence at one end of the junction differs from germline and may be a read error. The chain is built from TRBV7-2 and TRBJ2-7; 9 positions match TRBD1. Germline CDR1 is SGHTA and CDR2 is FQGNSA. The CDR3 is made up of 17 amino acids. CDR3: CAISPPRRDRESYEQYF. The CDR3 coding sequence is TGTGCCATCAGCCCCCCCCGCCGGGACAGGGAATCCTACGAGCAGTACTTC.